These 9 T cell receptor beta chains were sequenced from one sample in a study of blood T cell repertoires in COVID-19. TCRdb's copy holds only in-frame clones and misses some; the assay was immunoSEQ multiplex PCR. The data contain under 140,000 clones, around 89% of them singletons. The specimen was peripheral blood. These receptors all stem from a woman in her fifties or sixties with acute or convalescent COVID-19.

The chain has TRBV29-1 and TRBJ1-1; D might be TRBD1 (5 bases). Germline V gene data show CDR1 as SQVTM and CDR2 as ANQGSEA. The CDR3 consists of 12 residues. Between the trimmed V and J ends, which lost 7 bases and 4 bases, there was a span of 13 bases. The CDR3 bases are TGCAGCGGACTTCGGGGGGGCACTGAAGCTTTCTTT. It specifies CSGLRGGTEAFF.

The CDR3 loop reads CASSPSGRASETQYF. Written as DNA, the CDR3 is TGTGCCAGTAGTCCCAGCGGGAGGGCCTCTGAGACCCAGTACTTC. The chain is built from TRBV19 and TRBJ2-5; 10 bases fit TRBD2. The CDR3 totals 15 residues. Trimming cost V 5 bases and J 5 bases; bases outside gene matches: 8. The germline CDR1 and CDR2 sequences are LNHDA and SQIVND (reference sequence). Looking up the rest from reference TRBV19 and TRBJ2-5 gives the full variable domain: DGGITQSPKYLFRKEGQNVTLSCEQNLNHDAMYWYRQDPGQGLRLIYYSQIVNDFQKGDIAEGYSVSREKKESFPLTVTSAQKNPTAFYLCASSPSGRASETQYFGPGTRLLVL.

The V call is TRBV7-9, the J call TRBJ1-1; the match to TRBD1 covers 8 bases. V lost 5 bases and J lost 0; bases outside the gene matches: 5. The CDR3 totals 15 residues. The V gene's germline CDR1 is SEHNR and CDR2 FQNEAQ (reference sequence). The CDR3 loop is CASSRDRGLNTEAFF. The CDR3 bases are TGTGCCAGCAGCCGCGACAGGGGACTGAACACTGAAGCTTTCTTT.

The rearrangement joins TRBV5-1 to TRBJ2-7; D possibly corresponds to TRBD1 (7 bases). Germline loops: CDR1 SGHRS, CDR2 YFSETQ. V dropped 0 bases and J dropped 3 bases, with 13 bases sitting between them. The CDR3 has 15 amino acids. The DNA of the CDR3 is TGCGCCAGCAGCTTGGAGTCAGGGGGGTTCTACGAGCAGTACTTC. The encoded protein is CASSLESGGFYEQYF.

The chain links TRBV29-1 to TRBJ1-1, with a tentative D call TRBD1 (5 bases). V was clipped by 7 bases and J by 5 bases, with 17 bases between them. CDR3 size: 13 residues. Looked up from germline, CDR1 is SQVTM and CDR2 is ANQGSEA. As DNA, the CDR3 is TGCAGCGCGAGGGGCAGCTTATGGACTGAAGCTTTCTTT. Its translation is CSARGSLWTEAFF.

The chain couples TRBV11-3 to TRBJ2-1, with 11 bases matching TRBD2. The CDR3 sequence is 14 residues long. Germline lookup yields CDR1 SGHNT and CDR2 YENEEA. Trimming took 5 bases from V and 7 from J; bases not matched to a gene: 4. CDR3 coding DNA: TGTGCCAGCAGCAAGACTAGCGGGACGAATGAGCAGTTCTTC. Translated: CASSKTSGTNEQFF.

The chain carries TRBV3-1 (or the pseudogene TRBV3-2) and TRBJ2-2; 9 bases fit TRBD2. The V gene end was trimmed by 4 bases and the J gene end by 4 bases; junction bases not matched to a gene: 7. The CDR3 has 16 amino acids. Per germline, CDR1 LGHDT and CDR2 YNNKEL (reference sequence). The CDR3 nucleotides are TGTGCCAGCAGCCCCCGTGGCGGGAGGGCCACCGGGGAGCTGTTTTTT. Translated: CASSPRGGRATGELFF.

This clone occurred a few times. This chain connects TRBV6-6 to TRBJ2-7; the D gene is possibly TRBD1 (5 bases). Trimming left V 6 bases short and J 5 bases short, with 14 bases between. CDR3 size: 13 residues. The germline CDR1 and CDR2 sequences are MNHNY and SVGAGI (reference sequence). For the CDR3, the DNA is TGTGCCAGCAGAGGGGCAGGGTTGAACGAGCAGTACTTC. Translated: CASRGAGLNEQYF.

This clone appeared once. V is TRBV5-1 and J is TRBJ1-4, with D unresolved. Trimming removed 0 bases at V and 4 bases at J, with 7 bases between. The CDR3 spans 14 residues. Per the germline V gene, CDR1 is SGHRS and CDR2 is YFSETQ. The CDR3 loop is CASSLGGSNEKLFF. CDR3 DNA: TGCGCCAGCAGCTTGGGAGGGAGTAATGAAAAACTGTTTTTT.